The source of this TCR beta chain is a study of blood T cell repertoires in COVID-19. Study background: PBMCs, B-cell-depleted T cells, or T cells were the source of the cDNA or gDNA that made up the material.

The germline V gene encodes CDR1 GTSNPN and CDR2 SVGIG (reference sequence). Trimming cost V 1 base and J 0 bases, with 18 bases left between them. This CDR3 has 17 residues. Authors' processing steps: Estimates of nucleated cell counts were drawn from the amplification of reference gene primers. Here immunoSEQ multiplex PCR was the method, and the copy in TCRdb shows in-frame clones only, minus some. That table furnishes V, J and clone size, whereas the DNA furnished D and trimming. Among some 54,000 clones, 75% to 95% were seen once, and the ten largest hold approximately 2.5%. The receptor was isolated from a man aged 60-69 years with acute or convalescent COVID-19. Source material: peripheral blood. V usage is TRBV30 and J usage is TRBJ1-1; D possibly corresponds to TRBD1 (6 bases). The CDR3 reads CAWSGFGTRKLNTEAFF. In DNA form, the CDR3 reads TGTGCCTGGAGTGGCTTTGGGACAAGAAAATTGAACACTGAAGCTTTCTTT.